The 9 T cell receptor beta chains reported below all come from one sample, sequenced in a study of shared clonotypes between healthy human individuals. The method was immunoSEQ multiplex PCR; TCRdb's version includes in-frame clones alone and lacks a portion of them. Of 2 million to 2.5 million clones listed, roughly 90% are singletons. Sequencing was carried out using naive CD4+ T cells from PBMCs. Subset reported: CD45RA+ positively selected. These receptors originate from a man younger than 30 in good health. Some clones in this sample may be carry-over from other donors' samples.

Details on this clone: Other DNA sequences in this sample translate to the same CDR3. J is TRBJ2-7 and V is TRBV4-2; perhaps TRBD1 as D (5 bases). Germline V gene sequence: CDR1 LGHNA, CDR2 YNFKEQ. V shed 0 bases and J shed 6 bases, with 6 bases lying between them. The CDR3 extends over 12 amino acids. The CDR3 here is CASSQDRGEQYF. In DNA, the CDR3 is TGTGCCAGCAGCCAAGATAGGGGCGAGCAGTACTTC.

This chain joins TRBV9 and TRBJ2-3; TRBD1 matches at 8 bases. The CDR3 loop spans 15 amino acids. V gave up 4 bases and J gave up 5 bases; unmatched junction bases: 9. Germline lookup yields CDR1 SGDLS and CDR2 YYNGEE. CDR3 sequence reads: CASSPHRQGLDTQYF. The CDR3 DNA reads as TGTGCCAGCAGCCCCCATCGACAGGGGTTAGATACGCAGTATTTT.

V and J are TRBV4-3 and TRBJ2-2; D gene ambiguous. Germline V gene lookup returns CDR1 LGHNA and CDR2 YSLEER. This CDR3 has 15 amino acids. V lost 0 bases and J 4 bases, leaving 9 bases between the germline ends. The CDR3 DNA is TGCGCCAGCAGCCAAGATCCCCCCCGCACCGGGGAGCTGTTTTTT. As protein: CASSQDPPRTGELFF.

In regard to this clone: This specimen includes other DNA sequences encoding the same CDR3. The chain is built from TRBV5-1 and TRBJ1-5; no clear D. The germline V and J ends were trimmed by 5 bases and 7 bases, with 13 bases remaining between them. Germline loops: CDR1 SGHRS, CDR2 YFSETQ. The CDR3 sequence is 13 residues long. CDR3 in DNA: TGCGCCAGCAGTCTCGACCCGGGACAGCCCCAGCATTTT. Its translation is CASSLDPGQPQHF. Variable domain in full (rest from reference TRBV5-1 and TRBJ1-5): KAGVTQTPRYLIKTRGQQVTLSCSPISGHRSVSWYQQTPGQGLQFLFEYFSETQRNKGNFPGRFSGRQFSNSRSEMNVSTLELGDSALYLCASSLDPGQPQHFGDGTRLSIL.

The rearrangement links TRBV28 to TRBJ2-1, with TRBD2 identical over 8 bases. The CDR3 length is 15 residues. V shed 6 bases and J 2 bases; nucleotides not matched to a gene: 6. Germline loops: CDR1 MDHEN, CDR2 SYDVKM. DNA for the CDR3: TGTGCCAGCAGGCCGGGGGGGTTAGCCTACAATGAGCAGTTCTTC. Translation: CASRPGGLAYNEQFF.

The chain joins TRBV5-6 to TRBJ2-1; D possibly corresponds to TRBD2 (6 bases). Germline V CDR1 and CDR2: SGHDT, YYEEEE. V was shortened by 1 base and J by 2 bases, with 13 bases between the two germline ends. The CDR3 contains 16 residues. CDR3 protein: CASSLKAGTAYNEQFF. In DNA, the CDR3 is TGTGCCAGCAGCTTGAAGGCGGGAACCGCCTACAATGAGCAGTTCTTC.

A single count supports this clone. The genes are TRBV11-2 and TRBJ2-1; a possible D gene is TRBD2 (6 bases). Looked up from germline, CDR1 is SGHAT and CDR2 is FQNNGV. The CDR3 consists of 15 residues. V was trimmed by 2 bases and J by 3 bases, leaving 11 bases between them. CDR3 sequence reads: CASSLSGDLYNEQFF. CDR3 in DNA: TGTGCCAGCAGCTTATCGGGGGACCTCTACAATGAGCAGTTCTTC.

This chain uses TRBV5-4 with TRBJ2-5; 9 bases line up with TRBD1. Germline CDR1 SGHNT, CDR2 YYREEE (reference sequence). This CDR3 comprises 18 residues. Losses at the gene ends were 3 bases for V and 0 bases for J; bases not matched to a gene: 12. The CDR3 region is CASSSLYGTGYYQETQYF. As DNA, the CDR3 is TGTGCCAGCAGCTCCCTCTATGGGACAGGGTACTACCAAGAGACCCAGTACTTC. The complete variable domain, with remaining parts taken from reference TRBV5-4 and TRBJ2-5, reads ETGVTQSPTHLIKTRGQQVTLRCSSQSGHNTVSWYQQALGQGPQFIFQYYREEENGRGNFPPRFSGLQFPNYSSELNVNALELDDSALYLCASSSLYGTGYYQETQYFGPGTRLLVL.

CDR3 protein: CASTLEGSEQYF. The DNA of the CDR3 is TGTGCCAGCACCTTAGAGGGTTCCGAGCAGTACTTC. V is TRBV2 and J is TRBJ2-7, with D perhaps matching TRBD2 (5 bases). Germline V CDR1 and CDR2: SNHLY, FYNNEI. Trimming removed 7 bases at V and 6 bases at J, with 13 bases between. The CDR3 has 12 residues.